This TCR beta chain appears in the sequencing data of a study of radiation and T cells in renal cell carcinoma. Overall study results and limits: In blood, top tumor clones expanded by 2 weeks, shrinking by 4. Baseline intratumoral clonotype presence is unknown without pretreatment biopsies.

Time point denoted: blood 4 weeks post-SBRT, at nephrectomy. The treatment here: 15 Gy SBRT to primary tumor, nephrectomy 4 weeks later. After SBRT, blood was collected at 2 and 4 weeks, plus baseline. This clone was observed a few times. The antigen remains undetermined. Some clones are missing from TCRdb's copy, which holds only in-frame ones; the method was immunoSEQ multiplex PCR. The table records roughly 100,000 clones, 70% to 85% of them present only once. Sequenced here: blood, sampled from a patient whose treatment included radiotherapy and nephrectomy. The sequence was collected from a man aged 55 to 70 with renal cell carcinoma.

The CDR3 bases are TGCGCCAGCAGCCAAAGCCTAGCGGGAGTTTTCGGAGAGACCCAGTACTTC. Amino acid sequence: CASSQSLAGVFGETQYF. The chain carries TRBV4-3 and TRBJ2-5; the match to TRBD2 covers 10 bases. J gave up 4 bases and V 2 bases, and 10 bases lay outside the gene matches. The germline V gene encodes CDR1 LGHNA and CDR2 YSLEER. The CDR3 extends over 17 amino acids.